The rows below give T cell receptor beta chains drawn from one sample of a study of blood T cell repertoires in COVID-19. Clones were sequenced by immunoSEQ multiplex PCR, and TCRdb holds only the in-frame ones, with some missing. The profile shows 250,000 to 350,000 clones, roughly 87% of them singletons. Specimen: peripheral blood. The source is a man younger than 30 with active or convalescent COVID-19. CDR3s include the opening cysteine and the closing phenylalanine or tryptophan. D genes are given only for firm matches. A row's size may be missing; if present it is once, few, many or a size class.

>NA|TRBV5-1|TRBJ1-4|NA
CASSFGGREKLFF
TGCGCCAGCAGCTTCGGGGGTCGGGAAAAACTGTTTTTT
>NA|TRBV5-1|TRBJ1-1|NA
CASSLVSADTEAFF
TGCGCCAGCAGCTTGGTTTCTGCGGACACTGAAGCTTTCTTT
>NA|TRBV19|TRBJ2-2|NA
CASSIHWRPGELFF
TGTGCCAGTAGTATTCACTGGAGGCCCGGGGAGCTGTTTTTT
>NA|TRBV21-1|TRBJ1-2|NA
CASTKDPKGQGFNGYTF
TGTGCCAGCACCAAAGACCCGAAAGGACAGGGATTCAATGGCTACACCTTC
>NA|TRBV5-6|TRBJ1-4|TRBD1
CASSPGQGLGHEKLFF
TGTGCCAGCAGCCCAGGACAGGGTCTTGGACATGAAAAACTGTTTTTT
>NA|TRBV11-3|TRBJ1-1|TRBD1
CASSPGTGGAEAFF
TGTGCCAGCAGCCCAGGGACAGGGGGCGCTGAAGCTTTCTTT
>NA|TRBV6-5|TRBJ1-1|TRBD1
CASSLGQGILTEAFF
TGTGCCAGCAGTCTGGGACAGGGGATTTTAACTGAAGCTTTCTTT
>NA|TRBV5-4|TRBJ2-3|TRBD2
CASSRPGLATTDTQYF
TGTGCCAGCAGTAGACCGGGACTAGCCACCACAGATACGCAGTATTTT
>NA|TRBV12-3/TRBV12-4|TRBJ2-1|TRBD2
CASSQRGDEQFF
TGTGCCAGCAGCCAACGGGGGGATGAGCAGTTCTTC
>once|TRBV11-2|TRBJ2-1|NA
CASSWGDLDYNEQFF
TGTGCCAGCAGCTGGGGAGACCTCGATTACAATGAGCAGTTCTTC
>few|TRBV6-5|TRBJ1-5|NA
CASSDSRGLWQPQHF
TGTGCCAGCAGTGACTCCAGGGGTCTCTGGCAGCCCCAGCATTTT
>NA|TRBV19|TRBJ1-2|TRBD1
CASSNKGAGGYYGYTF
TGTGCCAGTAGTAATAAGGGGGCCGGCGGATACTATGGCTACACCTTC
>NA|TRBV29-1|TRBJ2-1|NA
CSVVQYNEQFF
TGCAGCGTTGTCCAGTACAATGAGCAGTTCTTC
>NA|TRBV12-3/TRBV12-4|TRBJ1-1|NA
CASFRGTEAFF
TGTGCCAGCTTTAGGGGGACTGAAGCTTTCTTT
>many|TRBV18|TRBJ2-3|TRBD1
CASSPRFDRDERTDTQYF
TGTGCCAGCTCACCAAGATTCGACAGGGATGAACGCACAGATACGCAGTATTTT
>NA|TRBV15|TRBJ2-7|NA
CATSRDRGISYEQYF
TGTGCCACCAGCAGAGATCGGGGTATATCCTACGAGCAGTACTTC
>NA|TRBV27|TRBJ1-5|TRBD1
CASRRTGFDQPQHF
TGTGCCAGCAGGCGGACAGGCTTCGATCAGCCCCAGCATTTT
>NA|TRBV4-1|TRBJ1-2|NA
CASSQEARGDYGYTF
TGCGCCAGCAGCCAAGAGGCCAGGGGCGACTATGGCTACACCTTC
>NA|TRBV27|TRBJ2-7|TRBD2
CASSPGLAGVREQYF
TGTGCCAGCAGTCCGGGACTAGCGGGAGTAAGAGAGCAGTACTTC
>NA|TRBV7-9|TRBJ1-1|TRBD1
CASSFRDRPEAFF
TGTGCCAGCAGCTTCCGGGACAGACCAGAAGCTTTCTTT
>NA|TRBV10-3|TRBJ2-7|NA
CAIKPPETYEQYF
TGTGCCATCAAACCCCCCGAGACCTACGAGCAGTACTTC
>NA|TRBV4-3|TRBJ1-2|NA
CASSHHPNQGMNGYTF
TGCGCCAGCAGCCATCACCCGAATCAGGGAATGAATGGCTACACCTTC